Here is one T cell receptor beta chain with its context. The data belong to a study of Ad26.COV2.S vaccination and SARS-CoV-2 variants. Generated by immunoSEQ multiplex PCR, the TCRdb table keeps only in-frame clones and is missing some. Of fewer than 150,000 clones in the sample, 75% to 90% were seen once. Germline CDR1 and CDR2: LGHDT and YNNKEL (reference sequence). Trimming took off 0 bases at V and 2 bases at J, with 12 bases between the two ends. The CDR3 has 16 amino acids. V usage is TRBV3-1 (or the pseudogene TRBV3-2) and J usage is TRBJ2-3, with D perhaps matching TRBD1 or TRBD2 (6 bases each). The source was peripheral blood, collected after recovery from COVID-19. This clonotype was obtained from a human donor who had recovered from COVID-19. CDR3 residues: CASSQELGGTTDTQYF. The CDR3 region has the DNA TGTGCCAGCAGCCAAGAGCTAGGGGGGACCACAGATACGCAGTATTTT.